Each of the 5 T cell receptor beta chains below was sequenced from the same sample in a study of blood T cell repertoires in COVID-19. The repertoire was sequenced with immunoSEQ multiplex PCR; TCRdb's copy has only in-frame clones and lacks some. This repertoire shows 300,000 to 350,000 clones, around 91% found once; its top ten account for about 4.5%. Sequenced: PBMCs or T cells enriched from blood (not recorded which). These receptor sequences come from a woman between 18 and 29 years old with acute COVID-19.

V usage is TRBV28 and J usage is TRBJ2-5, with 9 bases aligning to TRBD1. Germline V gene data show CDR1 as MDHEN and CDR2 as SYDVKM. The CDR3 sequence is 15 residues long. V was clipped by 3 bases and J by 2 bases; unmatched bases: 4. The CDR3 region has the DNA TGTGCCAGCAGTTTGCGGACAGGGGCACAAGAGACCCAGTACTTC. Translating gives CASSLRTGAQETQYF.

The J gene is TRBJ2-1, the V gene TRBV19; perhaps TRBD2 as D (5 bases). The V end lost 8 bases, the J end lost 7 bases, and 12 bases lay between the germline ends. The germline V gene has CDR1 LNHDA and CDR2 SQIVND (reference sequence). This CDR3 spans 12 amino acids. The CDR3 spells CASDEGRNEQFF. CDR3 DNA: TGTGCCAGTGATGAGGGAAGGAATGAGCAGTTCTTC.

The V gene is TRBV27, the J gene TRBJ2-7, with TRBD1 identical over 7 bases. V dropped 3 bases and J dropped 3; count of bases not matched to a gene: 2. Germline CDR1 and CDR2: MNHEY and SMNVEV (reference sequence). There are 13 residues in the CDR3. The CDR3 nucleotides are TGTGCCAGCAGTTTTAGGGACAGCTACGAGCAGTACTTC. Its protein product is CASSFRDSYEQYF.

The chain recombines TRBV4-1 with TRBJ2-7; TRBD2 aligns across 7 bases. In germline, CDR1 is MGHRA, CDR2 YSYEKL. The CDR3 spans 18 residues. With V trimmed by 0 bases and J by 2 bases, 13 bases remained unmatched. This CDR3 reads CASSQDSSGTATTYEQYF. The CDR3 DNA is TGCGCCAGCAGCCAAGATTCCAGCGGGACTGCCACTACCTACGAGCAGTACTTC.

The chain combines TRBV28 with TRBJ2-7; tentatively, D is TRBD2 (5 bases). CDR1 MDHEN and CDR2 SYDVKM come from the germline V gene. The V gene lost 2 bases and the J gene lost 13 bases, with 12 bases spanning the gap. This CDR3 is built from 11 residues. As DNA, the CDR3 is TGTGCCAGCAGTTTAGAGGGCTTGGAATACTTC. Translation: CASSLEGLEYF.